These T cell receptor beta chains were read from a single sample in a study of regulatory T cells in long-lasting Graves disease. A single record per CDR3 protein comes from TCRdb applying MiXCR to the multiplex PCR reads. This sample carries hundreds of thousands of distinct CDR3 sequences, about a sixth of them seen once, and the ten largest clones take about 10%. These data were likewise used in another study, on T cells in Graves' hyperthyroidism and ophthalmopathy.

The source was peripheral blood mononuclear cells (PBMCs), collected at new diagnosis, from a patient treated with antithyroid drugs. These receptors were collected from a woman aged 25 to 39 with Graves disease. CDR3s include the opening cysteine and the closing phenylalanine or tryptophan. Each record gives: clone size, V gene, J gene, D gene, CDR3 DNA, CDR3 protein. The D gene is left open where the match is weak. The size of a clone is reported for some rows only, either as once, few or many, or as a class for expanded clones.

clone_size: .
v_call: TRBV7-2
j_call: TRBJ2-1
d_call: TRBD2
cdr3_nt: TGTGCCAGCAGCTTAGAAGCGACTAGCGGGAGAACGGAGCAGTTCTTC
cdr3_aa: CASSLEATSGRTEQFF

clone_size: few
v_call: TRBV3-1
j_call: TRBJ2-3
d_call: .
cdr3_nt: TGTGCCAGCAGCCCTGGAGACCAGGGGACGCAGTATTTT
cdr3_aa: CASSPGDQGTQYF

clone_size: few
v_call: TRBV5-1
j_call: TRBJ2-5
d_call: TRBD2
cdr3_nt: TGCGCCAGCAGCTCGGGACTAGCGGGCCAAGAGACCCAGTACTTC
cdr3_aa: CASSSGLAGQETQYF

clone_size: .
v_call: TRBV7-3
j_call: TRBJ2-3
d_call: .
cdr3_nt: TGTGCCAGCAGCAGACCCCCTTGGACTAGCACAGATACGCAGTATTTT
cdr3_aa: CASSRPPWTSTDTQYF

clone_size: few
v_call: TRBV20-1
j_call: TRBJ2-1
d_call: TRBD1
cdr3_nt: TGCAGTGCTAGAGATCAGGGACAGGCCAGTGTTTTGAATGAGCAGTTCTTC
cdr3_aa: CSARDQGQASVLNEQFF

clone_size: many
v_call: TRBV2
j_call: TRBJ2-7
d_call: TRBD1
cdr3_nt: TGTGCCAGCAGTGAAGGTCGGACAGGGGGTTCCTACGAGCAGTACTTC
cdr3_aa: CASSEGRTGGSYEQYF

clone_size: many
v_call: TRBV30
j_call: TRBJ2-3
d_call: TRBD2
cdr3_nt: TGTGCCTGGGAGGCCCCTAGCGGGAGATACGCAGATACGCAGTATTTT
cdr3_aa: CAWEAPSGRYADTQYF

clone_size: once
v_call: TRBV12-3/TRBV12-4
j_call: TRBJ2-2
d_call: .
cdr3_nt: TGTGCCAGCAGTCCTCAGACTGGCACCGGGGAGCTGTTTTTT
cdr3_aa: CASSPQTGTGELFF

clone_size: many
v_call: TRBV29-1
j_call: TRBJ2-5
d_call: TRBD1
cdr3_nt: TGCAGCGTTGATCCGACAGGGACGGGGGAGACCCAGTACTTC
cdr3_aa: CSVDPTGTGETQYF

clone_size: many
v_call: TRBV3-1
j_call: TRBJ2-3
d_call: TRBD2
cdr3_nt: TGTGCCAGCAGCTCCTCCGTTAGCGGGACTCGTACAGATACGCAGTATTTT
cdr3_aa: CASSSSVSGTRTDTQYF

clone_size: many
v_call: TRBV28
j_call: TRBJ1-6
d_call: TRBD1
cdr3_nt: TGTGCCAGCAGTTATTCCCAGGGGGGACATAATTCACCCCTCCACTTT
cdr3_aa: CASSYSQGGHNSPLHF

clone_size: many
v_call: TRBV6-2/TRBV6-3
j_call: TRBJ2-1
d_call: TRBD2
cdr3_nt: TGTGCCAGCAGTCAATCTGGCGGGAGGGCCTGGAATGAGCAGTTCTTC
cdr3_aa: CASSQSGGRAWNEQFF

clone_size: many
v_call: TRBV7-2
j_call: TRBJ2-1
d_call: .
cdr3_nt: TGTGCCAGCAGCTGGAGCGGTTCCTTTGGGAATGAGCAGTTCTTC
cdr3_aa: CASSWSGSFGNEQFF

clone_size: many
v_call: TRBV2
j_call: TRBJ1-1
d_call: TRBD1
cdr3_nt: TGTGCCAGCAGTCGGGCGGACAGGGGGCGTGGGGCTTTCTTT
cdr3_aa: CASSRADRGRGAFF

clone_size: .
v_call: TRBV27
j_call: TRBJ2-2
d_call: .
cdr3_nt: TGTGCCAGCAGCCTCCGGACGGCGAACACCGGGGAGCTGTTTTTT
cdr3_aa: CASSLRTANTGELFF

clone_size: many
v_call: TRBV7-2
j_call: TRBJ2-7
d_call: TRBD2
cdr3_nt: TGTGCCAGCAGCTTAGAGCCGGGCGGGAGGCGGTGGTCCTACGAGCAGTACTTC
cdr3_aa: CASSLEPGGRRWSYEQYF

clone_size: .
v_call: TRBV14
j_call: TRBJ1-1
d_call: .
cdr3_nt: TGTGCCAGCAGCCAAGTGGTAAACACTGAAGCTTTCTTT
cdr3_aa: CASSQVVNTEAFF

clone_size: .
v_call: TRBV4-1
j_call: TRBJ2-7
d_call: TRBD2
cdr3_nt: TGCGCCAGCAGCCAAACACCACTAGCGGGGGGCGACGAGCAGTACTTC
cdr3_aa: CASSQTPLAGGDEQYF

clone_size: many
v_call: TRBV27
j_call: TRBJ2-5
d_call: .
cdr3_nt: TGTGCCAGCAGGGGGAACCAAGAGACCCAGTACTTC
cdr3_aa: CASRGNQETQYF

clone_size: many
v_call: TRBV11-1
j_call: TRBJ2-1
d_call: .
cdr3_nt: TGTGCCAGCACCGGAGATAACTGGGGTAATGAGCAGTTCTTC
cdr3_aa: CASTGDNWGNEQFF

clone_size: many
v_call: TRBV18
j_call: TRBJ2-5
d_call: .
cdr3_nt: TGTGCCAGCTCACCACTCGCGGATTCGGAGACCCAGTACTTC
cdr3_aa: CASSPLADSETQYF

clone_size: many
v_call: TRBV5-1
j_call: TRBJ1-1
d_call: TRBD1
cdr3_nt: TGCGCCAGCAGCCGGCCGGGACAGGGTGAAACTGAAGCTTTCTTT
cdr3_aa: CASSRPGQGETEAFF

clone_size: many
v_call: TRBV29-1
j_call: TRBJ2-7
d_call: TRBD2
cdr3_nt: TGCAGCGTTGCCTTCGGACTAGCGGGAGGTGAGCAGTACTTC
cdr3_aa: CSVAFGLAGGEQYF

clone_size: .
v_call: TRBV6-5
j_call: TRBJ2-1
d_call: TRBD2
cdr3_nt: TGTGCCAGCAGTTACTCGTCTAGCGGACTATACAATGAGCAGTTCTTC
cdr3_aa: CASSYSSSGLYNEQFF

clone_size: many
v_call: TRBV6-1
j_call: TRBJ1-5
d_call: .
cdr3_nt: TGTGCCAGCAGTCGGGGTGACTTTAGCAATCAGCCCCAGCATTTT
cdr3_aa: CASSRGDFSNQPQHF

clone_size: .
v_call: TRBV3-1
j_call: TRBJ2-3
d_call: TRBD2
cdr3_nt: TGTGTCAGCAGCCCGACTAGCGGTAGCACAGATACGCAGTATTTT
cdr3_aa: CVSSPTSGSTDTQYF

clone_size: .
v_call: TRBV7-9
j_call: TRBJ1-5
d_call: .
cdr3_nt: TGTGCCAGCAGCTTGGGCCTCGGGACAAACAATCAGCCCCAGCATTTT
cdr3_aa: CASSLGLGTNNQPQHF

clone_size: .
v_call: TRBV7-8
j_call: TRBJ1-4
d_call: .
cdr3_nt: TGTGCCAGCGGCGCCATGGGGCAGGGAGGTGAAAAACTGTTTTTT
cdr3_aa: CASGAMGQGGEKLFF

clone_size: many
v_call: TRBV28
j_call: TRBJ2-7
d_call: .
cdr3_nt: TGTGCCAGCAGTTTGGGGCCCCACGACCGAAACTACGAGCAGTACTTC
cdr3_aa: CASSLGPHDRNYEQYF

clone_size: .
v_call: TRBV12-3/TRBV12-4
j_call: TRBJ2-2
d_call: .
cdr3_nt: TGTGCGACGACCATGACAGCCAACACCGGGGAGCTGTTTTTT
cdr3_aa: CATTMTANTGELFF

clone_size: many
v_call: TRBV11-2
j_call: TRBJ1-1
d_call: .
cdr3_nt: TGTGCCAGCAGCTTAGGGGGTGGCGCTGAAGCTTTCTTT
cdr3_aa: CASSLGGGAEAFF

clone_size: few
v_call: TRBV6-1
j_call: TRBJ2-7
d_call: .
cdr3_nt: TGTGCCAGCAGTACTACGGGCCTTTACGAGCAGTACTTC
cdr3_aa: CASSTTGLYEQYF

clone_size: .
v_call: TRBV5-4
j_call: TRBJ2-1
d_call: .
cdr3_nt: TGTGCCAGCAGCTTGGAGTGGGATCAGCAGTTCTTC
cdr3_aa: CASSLEWDQQFF

clone_size: many
v_call: TRBV4-1
j_call: TRBJ2-2
d_call: TRBD1
cdr3_nt: TGCGCCAGCAGCCGCACAGGGGGCTCGAACACCGGGGAGCTGTTTTTT
cdr3_aa: CASSRTGGSNTGELFF

clone_size: many
v_call: TRBV2
j_call: TRBJ2-7
d_call: .
cdr3_nt: TGTGCCAGCAAGGGGTCCAACTCCTACGAGCAGTACTTC
cdr3_aa: CASKGSNSYEQYF

clone_size: .
v_call: TRBV6-2/TRBV6-3
j_call: TRBJ2-1
d_call: .
cdr3_nt: TGTGCCAGCAGTATTGACAGGTTCAATGAGCAGTTCTTC
cdr3_aa: CASSIDRFNEQFF

clone_size: many
v_call: TRBV5-1
j_call: TRBJ1-1
d_call: .
cdr3_nt: TGCGCCAGCAGCCTCCCCGGGCTCACTGAAGCTTTCTTT
cdr3_aa: CASSLPGLTEAFF

clone_size: few
v_call: TRBV28
j_call: TRBJ2-5
d_call: .
cdr3_nt: TGTGCCAGCAGAAAAACCGGGGGAAAGGGAGAGACCCAGTACTTC
cdr3_aa: CASRKTGGKGETQYF

clone_size: many
v_call: TRBV20-1
j_call: TRBJ2-1
d_call: .
cdr3_nt: TGCAGTACCTTTCGGATCTCCTACAATGAGCAGTTCTTC
cdr3_aa: CSTFRISYNEQFF

clone_size: few
v_call: TRBV20-1
j_call: TRBJ2-5
d_call: TRBD2
cdr3_nt: TGCAGTGCTAGAGATCAAGCGGGAGGACGGGAGACCCAGTACTTC
cdr3_aa: CSARDQAGGRETQYF

clone_size: few
v_call: TRBV15
j_call: TRBJ2-3
d_call: TRBD2
cdr3_nt: TGTGCCACCAGCAGAGATCTAACTAGCGGGGGCACAGATACGCAGTATTTT
cdr3_aa: CATSRDLTSGGTDTQYF

clone_size: many
v_call: TRBV18
j_call: TRBJ2-5
d_call: .
cdr3_nt: TGTGCCAGCTCACCTATTCCGGGGGAGACCCAGTACTTC
cdr3_aa: CASSPIPGETQYF

clone_size: many
v_call: TRBV5-1
j_call: TRBJ2-3
d_call: TRBD2
cdr3_nt: TGCGCCAGCAGACTAGCGGGAGGAGATACGCAGTATTTT
cdr3_aa: CASRLAGGDTQYF

clone_size: .
v_call: TRBV9
j_call: TRBJ1-2
d_call: TRBD1
cdr3_nt: TGTGCCACCTCACCGACAGGGTCTTCTAACTATGGCTACACCTTC
cdr3_aa: CATSPTGSSNYGYTF

clone_size: .
v_call: TRBV6-1
j_call: TRBJ2-2
d_call: .
cdr3_nt: TGTGCCAGCTTGACGCGTCTCAAAGCTTGGTCCGGGGAGCTGTTTTTT
cdr3_aa: CASLTRLKAWSGELFF

clone_size: many
v_call: TRBV13
j_call: TRBJ2-5
d_call: TRBD2
cdr3_nt: TGTGCCACCCGGGACTATCAAGAGACCCAGTACTTC
cdr3_aa: CATRDYQETQYF

clone_size: many
v_call: TRBV7-2
j_call: TRBJ1-2
d_call: .
cdr3_nt: TGTGCCAGCAGTTTCGAGTTTTCCGGCTACACCTTC
cdr3_aa: CASSFEFSGYTF

clone_size: many
v_call: TRBV20-1
j_call: TRBJ2-1
d_call: TRBD2
cdr3_nt: TGCAGTGCTAGAGCGCCCCTAGCGGGAGTCAATGAGCAGTTCTTC
cdr3_aa: CSARAPLAGVNEQFF

clone_size: many
v_call: TRBV2
j_call: TRBJ2-1
d_call: TRBD2
cdr3_nt: TGTGCCAGTTTAAGACTAGCGGACAATGAGCAGTTCTTC
cdr3_aa: CASLRLADNEQFF

clone_size: many
v_call: TRBV9
j_call: TRBJ1-1
d_call: .
cdr3_nt: TGTGCCAGCAGCGTAGAGGGAAGTCTGAACACTGAAGCTTTCTTT
cdr3_aa: CASSVEGSLNTEAFF

clone_size: many
v_call: TRBV11-2
j_call: TRBJ1-1
d_call: .
cdr3_nt: TGTGCCAGCAGCCCAATCGGCGGAGAGAACACTGAAGCTTTCTTT
cdr3_aa: CASSPIGGENTEAFF

clone_size: few
v_call: TRBV13
j_call: TRBJ2-6
d_call: .
cdr3_nt: TGTGCCAGCAGCTTACCTGGGCGGGCGGATACTGGGGCCAACGTCCTGACTTTC
cdr3_aa: CASSLPGRADTGANVLTF

clone_size: .
v_call: TRBV7-2
j_call: TRBJ2-1
d_call: .
cdr3_nt: TGTGCCAGTACCGAGGGATTCTCCTACAATGAGCAGTTCTTC
cdr3_aa: CASTEGFSYNEQFF

clone_size: many
v_call: TRBV6-5
j_call: TRBJ1-2
d_call: .
cdr3_nt: TGTGCCAGCAGTTCCCCAACAGGGTTCTACACCTTC
cdr3_aa: CASSSPTGFYTF

clone_size: many
v_call: TRBV3-1
j_call: TRBJ2-5
d_call: .
cdr3_nt: TGTGCCAGCAGCCCCCCGAGAGTCCGCGGGGAGACCCAGTACTTC
cdr3_aa: CASSPPRVRGETQYF

clone_size: .
v_call: TRBV6-1
j_call: TRBJ2-1
d_call: .
cdr3_nt: TGTGCCAGCACTGCAGGCGGTCTCTACAATGAGCAGTTCTTC
cdr3_aa: CASTAGGLYNEQFF

clone_size: many
v_call: TRBV6-9
j_call: TRBJ2-5
d_call: TRBD2
cdr3_nt: TGTGCCAGCAGTTCCTCGGGGACTAGCGGGAAAGAGACCCAGTACTTC
cdr3_aa: CASSSSGTSGKETQYF

clone_size: many
v_call: TRBV20-1
j_call: TRBJ2-7
d_call: .
cdr3_nt: TGCAGTGCTAGAGATCAAGATTCCTCCTACGAGCAGTACTTC
cdr3_aa: CSARDQDSSYEQYF

clone_size: many
v_call: TRBV7-2
j_call: TRBJ1-2
d_call: .
cdr3_nt: TGTGCCAGCAGCTTAGCGCCCGTAACTAACTATGGCTACACCTTC
cdr3_aa: CASSLAPVTNYGYTF

clone_size: .
v_call: TRBV18
j_call: TRBJ1-1
d_call: TRBD1
cdr3_nt: TGTGCCAGCTCAGGGACAGAGGGCTACACTGAAGCTTTCTTT
cdr3_aa: CASSGTEGYTEAFF